Listed below are T cell receptor beta chains from one sample, sequenced in a study of T cell repertoires in cytomegalovirus infection. TCRdb fed the reads into MiXCR, producing one record per CDR3 protein. Among more than 250,000 distinct CDR3 sequences listed, approximately 14% were seen once. The sample consisted of PBMCs. The receptors come from a human donor in good health (CMV status not recorded). Some clones in this sample may be carry-over from other donors' samples. CDR3s include the opening cysteine and the closing phenylalanine or tryptophan. The D gene is left open where the match is weak. Clone sizes are given selectively: once, few, many, or a class where the clone is expanded.

V gene,clone size,J gene,D gene,CDR3 DNA,CDR3 protein
TRBV28,NA,TRBJ2-7,TRBD2,TGTGCCAGCAGCCAATGGACTAGCGGAGTCTCCTACGAGCAGTACTTC,CASSQWTSGVSYEQYF
TRBV6-6,NA,TRBJ2-1,NA,TGTGCCAGCAGTTACATCTGGGGGCAGGGAAATGAGCAGTTCTTC,CASSYIWGQGNEQFF
TRBV20-1,NA,TRBJ1-4,NA,TGCAGTGCTTATCATGAAAAACTGTTTTTT,CSAYHEKLFF
TRBV20-1,many,TRBJ2-1,NA,TGCAGTGCTAGAGACGGATCGGGTTACCCGTGGCAGTTCTTC,CSARDGSGYPWQFF
TRBV7-2,many,TRBJ2-7,NA,TGTGCCAGCAGCTTACATGCTTACGAGCAGTACTTC,CASSLHAYEQYF
TRBV5-1,few,TRBJ2-3,TRBD1,TGCGCCAGCAGCAAATTCACAGGGGAAGATACGCAGTATTTT,CASSKFTGEDTQYF
TRBV5-1,few,TRBJ2-2,NA,TGCGCCAGCAGCTTGACAGGGCGGGACACCGGGGAGCTGTTTTTT,CASSLTGRDTGELFF
TRBV29-1,NA,TRBJ1-2,TRBD1,TGCAGCGTGGGACAGGTGGGAATTGGCTACACCTTC,CSVGQVGIGYTF
TRBV14,few,TRBJ2-7,TRBD1,TGTGCCAGCAGCCCCCGGTGGGGACAGCCTAACGAGCAGTACTTC,CASSPRWGQPNEQYF
TRBV19,NA,TRBJ2-4,TRBD2,TGTGCCAGTAGTGGTAGCGGGATTCGGGACATTCAGTACTTC,CASSGSGIRDIQYF
TRBV20-1,few,TRBJ2-3,NA,TGCAGTGCCCCAGCGGAGCGAGCTAGCACAGATACGCAGTATTTT,CSAPAERASTDTQYF
TRBV6-1,many,TRBJ1-1,NA,TGTGCCAGCAGATCAGGGAGCCCGAACACTGAAGCTTTCTTT,CASRSGSPNTEAFF
TRBV20-1,few,TRBJ2-3,TRBD2,TGCAGTGCTAGAGATCAGACCGGGACTAGCGGGAGTATCGATACGCAGTATTTT,CSARDQTGTSGSIDTQYF
TRBV19,NA,TRBJ2-5,TRBD2,TGTGCCAGTACTCCACGGGTAGCGGGTGGTCCGGAGACCCAGTACTTC,CASTPRVAGGPETQYF
TRBV6-6,few,TRBJ2-4,NA,TGTGCCAGCAGTTACCAGATTGGGACACAAAACATTCAGTACTTC,CASSYQIGTQNIQYF
TRBV12-3/TRBV12-4,few,TRBJ1-2,NA,TGTGCCAGCAGGGCCCTGGAGGGTTTCGATGGCTACACCTTC,CASRALEGFDGYTF
TRBV5-5,NA,TRBJ2-1,NA,TGTGCCAGCAGCTCCACGATGGGGGTCAACGAAGAGCAGTTCTTC,CASSSTMGVNEEQFF
TRBV6-6,NA,TRBJ1-2,TRBD1,TGTGCTATACAGGGGGCCTATGGCTACACCTTC,CAIQGAYGYTF
TRBV12-3/TRBV12-4,many,TRBJ2-7,TRBD2,TGTGCCAGCCGCCTGAGCGGGAGGGCCGGACGTGTCGAGCAGTACTTC,CASRLSGRAGRVEQYF
TRBV7-8,many,TRBJ2-3,TRBD2,TGTGCCAGCAGCTTATGGGAGGTAGCGGGGGCTAGGGAAGATACGCAGTATTTT,CASSLWEVAGAREDTQYF
TRBV12-3/TRBV12-4,few,TRBJ2-1,TRBD2,TGTGCCAGCAGTTTAAGGGCTAGCGGGGACCAGAAGTTCTTC,CASSLRASGDQKFF
TRBV11-3,many,TRBJ2-1,TRBD1,TGTGCCAGCACCGAAACTAGTGGGACAGACTACAATGAGCAGTTCTTC,CASTETSGTDYNEQFF
TRBV6-5,many,TRBJ2-1,NA,TGTGCCAGCCTCCAGGACAATGAGCAGTTCTTC,CASLQDNEQFF
TRBV7-6,NA,TRBJ2-1,TRBD2,TGTGCCAGCAGCCCCCGGGACTATTTCTCCTACAATGAGCAGTTCTTC,CASSPRDYFSYNEQFF
TRBV6-6,many,TRBJ2-1,TRBD2,TGTGCCAGCAGTTGGGCTAGCGGGAGGTTCGATGAGCAGTTCTTC,CASSWASGRFDEQFF
TRBV7-2,many,TRBJ1-5,NA,TGTGCCAGCAGCTTAGTTGGGACTGCCAATCAGCCCCAGCATTTT,CASSLVGTANQPQHF
TRBV6-2/TRBV6-3,NA,TRBJ2-3,TRBD2,TGTGCCAGCAGTTACTCGTACCTAGCGGAACCTACTAGCACAGATACGCAGTATTTT,CASSYSYLAEPTSTDTQYF
TRBV27,few,TRBJ2-3,NA,TGTGCCAGCAGTCTATCTTGGCCCACAGATACGCAGTATTTT,CASSLSWPTDTQYF